A selection of T cell receptor beta chains follows, all from one sample in a study of regulatory T cells in long-lasting Graves disease. TCRdb re-called the multiplex PCR reads through MiXCR, storing one row per CDR3 protein. Among over 400,000 distinct CDR3 sequences listed, approximately 14% were seen once. This sample also belongs to another study, concerning T cells in Graves' hyperthyroidism and ophthalmopathy.

Here the sequenced sample was peripheral blood mononuclear cells (PBMCs), taken at new diagnosis, from a patient treated with antithyroid drugs. These receptors came from a woman between 45 and 60 years old with Graves disease. The CDR3 runs from the conserved cysteine through the conserved F or W. A D gene is named only where the DNA matches it firmly. Clone size is not always given. Where it is, it says once, few, many or a class for expanded clones.

TRBD1 - TRBJ1-2 TRBV6-1 CASSGSGQGGGYTF TGTGCCAGCAGTGGATCGGGACAGGGAGGTGGCTACACCTTC
- - TRBJ1-1 TRBV28 CAIHGASNTEAFF TGTGCCATCCACGGGGCCAGTAACACTGAAGCTTTCTTT
TRBD1 many TRBJ2-7 TRBV2 CASSWDRGSDYEQYF TGTGCCAGCAGTTGGGACAGGGGGTCCGATTACGAGCAGTACTTC
- - TRBJ2-2 TRBV11-2 CASGAISGGELFF TGTGCCAGCGGCGCCATAAGCGGCGGGGAGCTGTTTTTT
- few TRBJ2-5 TRBV7-2 CASSSPWGTETQYF TGTGCCAGCAGCTCTCCTTGGGGCACGGAGACCCAGTACTTC
- - TRBJ2-1 TRBV7-9 CASSVAGSWVF TGTGCCAGCAGCGTAGCCGGGTCCTGGGTGTTC
TRBD2 many TRBJ2-3 TRBV12-5 CASGLSTLTSESGDTQYF TGTGCTAGTGGTTTGTCGACCCTGACTAGCGAGTCTGGAGATACGCAGTATTTT
- few TRBJ2-2 TRBV29-1 CSVVGHLSNTGELFF TGCAGCGTTGTTGGGCACCTATCTAACACCGGGGAGCTGTTTTTT
- many TRBJ1-5 TRBV7-2 CASSLGRGNQPQHF TGTGCCAGCAGCTTAGGCCGGGGCAATCAGCCCCAGCATTTT
TRBD1 many TRBJ1-1 TRBV10-3 CAISEGQGIEAFF TGTGCCATCAGCGAAGGACAGGGTATTGAAGCTTTCTTT
TRBD1 many TRBJ1-5 TRBV12-3/TRBV12-4 CASSSGTGANQPQHF TGTGCCAGCAGCTCCGGGACAGGGGCCAATCAGCCCCAGCATTTT
TRBD2 many TRBJ2-3 TRBV6-2/TRBV6-3 CASSSGRGRSADTQYF TGTGCCAGCAGTTCCGGCCGCGGGAGGAGTGCAGATACGCAGTATTTT
- many TRBJ2-7 TRBV28 CASREAGPNYEQYF TGTGCCAGCAGGGAGGCGGGCCCAAACTACGAGCAGTACTTC
TRBD2 many TRBJ2-7 TRBV7-9 CASSLGRTSADYEQYF TGTGCCAGCAGCTTAGGTCGGACTAGCGCGGACTACGAGCAGTACTTC
- - TRBJ2-3 TRBV9 CASSVDVTDTQYF TGTGCCAGCAGCGTTGACGTCACAGATACGCAGTATTTT
- few TRBJ2-7 TRBV5-6 CASSRGHGGSYEQYF TGTGCCAGCAGCAGAGGACATGGAGGCTCCTACGAGCAGTACTTC
- few TRBJ1-2 TRBV12-3/TRBV12-4 CASSLGGEGGYTF TGTGCCAGCAGTTTGGGGGGGGAAGGCGGCTACACCTTC
TRBD1 many TRBJ2-7 TRBV3-1 CASSQPGTAYEQYF TGTGCCAGCAGCCAACCCGGGACAGCGTACGAGCAGTACTTC
- - TRBJ2-1 TRBV2 CASSEEAREIYNEQFF TGTGCCAGCAGTGAAGAGGCGAGAGAGATCTACAATGAGCAGTTCTTC
TRBD1 many TRBJ2-2 TRBV12-3/TRBV12-4 CASSWTGNTGELFF TGTGCCAGCAGCTGGACAGGGAACACCGGGGAGCTGTTTTTT
- few TRBJ1-5 TRBV6-1 CASSEAPRQPQHF TGTGCCAGCAGTGAAGCGCCTCGTCAGCCCCAGCATTTT
TRBD2 many TRBJ2-1 TRBV7-9 CASSLQRSGDNEQFF TGTGCCAGCAGCTTGCAGAGGAGCGGGGACAATGAGCAGTTCTTC
- many TRBJ2-1 TRBV6-1 CASSQPPAPAQFF TGTGCCAGCAGTCAGCCCCCGGCGCCGGCGCAGTTCTTC
- many TRBJ2-5 TRBV2 CASRDPTEYQETQYF TGTGCCAGCAGAGACCCGACAGAATACCAAGAGACCCAGTACTTC